These 22 T cell receptor beta chains originate from one sample sequenced in a study of blood T cell repertoires in COVID-19. Measured with immunoSEQ multiplex PCR; TCRdb has only the in-frame clones, and not every one. The sample yields approximately 290,000 clones, approximately 90% seen once. The source material was peripheral blood. Source of these receptors: a man in his thirties or forties with acute or convalescent COVID-19.

The genes are TRBV6-5 and TRBJ2-7, with D perhaps TRBD2 (6 bases). Trimming left V 8 bases short and J 1 base short, with 12 bases between. Germline-derived CDR1 and CDR2 are MNHEY and SVGAGI. This CDR3 has 13 residues. The CDR3 is CASSRERSYEQYF. The CDR3 DNA reads as TGTGCCAGCTCCCGGGAGAGATCCTACGAGCAGTACTTC.

V and J are TRBV15 and TRBJ1-2, with 9 bases fitting TRBD1. Germline assignment: CDR1 LNHNV and CDR2 YYDKDF (reference sequence). The CDR3 is 16 residues long. After removal of 1 base from V and 1 base from J, the junction contained 4 bases not matched to a gene. The CDR3 DNA reads TGTGCCACCAGCAGAGGCACGACAGGGGGTAACTATGGCTACACCTTC. Amino acid sequence: CATSRGTTGGNYGYTF. The full variable domain, rest sourced from reference TRBV15 and TRBJ1-2, is DAMVIQNPRYQVTQFGKPVTLSCSQTLNHNVMYWYQQKSSQAPKLLFHYYDKDFNNEADTPDNFQSRRPNTSFCFLDIRSPGLGDTAMYLCATSRGTTGGNYGYTFGSGTRLTVV.

This clone has more than one count but fewer than ten. V usage is TRBV10-2 and J usage is TRBJ1-1; D ambiguous. Germline-derived CDR1 and CDR2 are WSHSY and SAAADI. Trimming pared 7 bases from V and 3 bases from J, leaving 15 bases between. The CDR3 consists of 14 residues. DNA for the CDR3: TGCGCCAGCACGAGAAGCTTGGCGGACACTGAAGCTTTCTTT. Translation gives CASTRSLADTEAFF.

The chain recombines TRBV6-5 with TRBJ1-1; TRBD1 might be the D (5 bases). Germline V gene data show CDR1 as MNHEY and CDR2 as SVGAGI. V lost 5 bases and J lost 6, with 16 bases in between. This CDR3 comprises 14 residues. The CDR3 region has the DNA TGTGCCAGCAGTAAAAGGGGTATAGGTTCTGAAGCTTTCTTT. Its translation is CASSKRGIGSEAFF.

This clone was detected once. This chain links TRBV20-1 with TRBJ1-5; D is unclear. V lost 5 bases and J lost 9, with 5 bases in between. The CDR3 runs 9 residues. Germline V gene sequence: CDR1 DFQATT, CDR2 SNEGSKA (reference sequence). This chain's CDR3 is CSAGLPQHF. The CDR3 nucleotides are TGCAGTGCTGGCCTGCCCCAGCATTTT.

This chain links TRBV3-1 (or the pseudogene TRBV3-2) with TRBJ2-6, with D uncertain. The CDR3 runs to 16 residues. V was shortened by 2 bases and J by 1 base, with 9 bases between the two germline ends. Germline V lookup: CDR1 LGHDT, CDR2 YNNKEL (reference sequence). The CDR3 protein is CASSQKRSSGANVLTF. DNA of the CDR3: TGTGCCAGCAGCCAAAAGAGGAGTTCTGGGGCCAACGTCCTGACTTTC.

With regard to this clone: A junction end diverges from the germline sequence, so it may reflect a read error. The gene calls are TRBV10-2 and TRBJ1-5; the D gene is possibly TRBD1 (6 bases). Germline V gene lookup returns CDR1 WSHSY and CDR2 SAAADI. The CDR3 has 16 amino acids. The CDR3 reads CASSENREHSYQPQHF. In DNA, the CDR3 is TGCGCCAGCAGTGAGAACAGGGAACATAGCTATCAGCCCCAGCATTTT.

This chain connects TRBV3-1 (or the pseudogene TRBV3-2) to TRBJ2-2; TRBD2 matches at 10 bases. The CDR3 is made up of 19 amino acids. Unmatched junction bases numbered 8, after V lost 0 bases and J lost 1 base. CDR1 is LGHDT and CDR2 is YNNKEL in the germline V gene (reference sequence). CDR3 loop: CASSQDGASGGENTGELFF. DNA for the CDR3: TGTGCCAGCAGCCAAGATGGGGCCAGCGGGGGGGAGAACACCGGGGAGCTGTTTTTT.

J is TRBJ1-5 and V is TRBV5-5; D is uncertain. CDR3 length equals 16 residues. With 4 bases removed from V and 0 bases from J, the gap between germline ends came to 14 bases. Per the germline V gene, CDR1 is SGHKS and CDR2 is YYEKEE (reference sequence). CDR3: CASSPRPDYSNQPQHF. Written as DNA, the CDR3 is TGTGCCAGCAGCCCGCGACCGGACTATAGCAATCAGCCCCAGCATTTT.

V and J are TRBV28 and TRBJ2-2; maybe TRBD2 (5 bases). Trimming removed 7 bases from V and 5 bases from J, with 11 bases in between. The CDR3 length is 13 residues. Germline V lookup: CDR1 MDHEN, CDR2 SYDVKM. This CDR3 is CASIKTGTGELFF. The CDR3, as DNA: TGTGCCAGCATCAAAACGGGGACCGGGGAGCTGTTTTTT.

The chain couples TRBV30 to TRBJ2-7; TRBD2 might be the D (6 bases). The CDR3 contains 12 residues. Germline CDR1 is GTSNPN and CDR2 is SVGIG (reference sequence). V dropped 2 bases and J dropped 4 bases, with 9 bases sitting between them. This CDR3 reads CAWSMAGYEQYF. Here the CDR3 DNA reads TGTGCCTGGAGTATGGCGGGGTACGAGCAGTACTTC.

This chain joins TRBV7-8 and TRBJ2-6, with D perhaps matching TRBD1 (5 bases). This CDR3 has 16 amino acids. Germline CDR1 reads SGHVS; CDR2 reads FQNEAQ. V dropped 5 bases and J dropped 0 bases, with 11 bases sitting between them. The CDR3 DNA is TGTGCCAGCAGCCGTGACAGAGGCTCTGGGGCCAACGTCCTGACTTTC. Its translation is CASSRDRGSGANVLTF.

The chain carries TRBV28 and TRBJ2-1, with 12 bases that match TRBD2. CDR1 MDHEN and CDR2 SYDVKM come from the germline V gene. The CDR3 is made up of 15 amino acids. J gave up 6 bases and V 8 bases, and 8 bases lay outside the gene matches. The CDR3 DNA reads TGTGCCAGCTCCAGCGCTAGCGGGGGGGCCAATGAGCAGTTCTTC. It translates to CASSSASGGANEQFF. The whole variable domain, filled in from reference TRBV28 and TRBJ2-1, reads DVKVTQSSRYLVKRTGEKVFLECVQDMDHENMFWYRQDPGLGLRLIYFSYDVKMKEKGDIPEGYSVSREKKERFSLILESASTNQTSMYLCASSSASGGANEQFFGPGTRLTVL.

The rearrangement links TRBV5-4 to TRBJ2-3, with D hard to call. V lost 2 bases and J 2 bases, leaving 9 bases between the germline ends. This CDR3 contains 14 residues. The germline CDR1 and CDR2 sequences are SGHNT and YYREEE (reference sequence). CDR3 DNA: TGTGCCAGCAGCTTCCAAAGCGTCACAGATACGCAGTATTTT. This gives the protein CASSFQSVTDTQYF.

The gene calls are TRBV11-1 and TRBJ1-6, with D possibly matching TRBD1 (5 bases). From germline, CDR1 is SGHAT and CDR2 FQDESV (reference sequence). The CDR3 consists of 15 residues. Deletions cut 4 bases from V and 0 bases from J, with 7 bases between. CDR3 loop: CASSYGGSYNSPLHF. The CDR3 DNA is TGTGCCAGCAGCTACGGGGGCTCCTATAATTCACCCCTCCACTTT.

This rearrangement joins TRBV25-1 to TRBJ2-7, with TRBD2 matching over 8 bases. Germline-derived CDR1 and CDR2 are MGHDK and SYGVNS. The length of the CDR3 is 15 residues. The junction had 7 bases not matched to a gene; V was cut back by 0 bases and J by 6 bases. The CDR3 DNA reads as TGTGCCAGCAGTGAATATCGGGAGGGCCCGAGCGAGCAGTACTTC. Translating gives CASSEYREGPSEQYF.

The gene calls are TRBV4-2 and TRBJ2-3, with 7 positions matching TRBD2. The CDR3 runs to 14 residues. Germline V gene lookup returns CDR1 LGHNA and CDR2 YNFKEQ. J lost 8 bases, V lost 0 bases, and 5 bases had no gene match. The CDR3 loop is CASSQDRGLRTQYF. The DNA of the CDR3 is TGTGCCAGCAGCCAAGATCGGGGACTACGTACGCAGTATTTT.

The rearrangement links TRBV11-2 to TRBJ2-2; 7 bases are a match to TRBD2. Trimming cost V 3 bases and J 5 bases; bases outside gene matches: 3. The length of the CDR3 is 14 residues. Germline loops: CDR1 SGHAT, CDR2 FQNNGV. The CDR3: CASSLYGGTGELFF. In DNA, the CDR3 is TGTGCCAGCAGCTTGTACGGGGGGACCGGGGAGCTGTTTTTT.

The chain is built from TRBV6-5 and TRBJ1-6; D might be TRBD1 (5 bases). Deletions cut 4 bases from V and 1 base from J, with 8 bases between. Germline assignment: CDR1 MNHEY and CDR2 SVGAGI. This CDR3 has 15 amino acids. For the CDR3, the DNA is TGTGCCAGCAGTTTAAAGGGGTCCTATAATTCACCCCTCCACTTT. Translating it yields CASSLKGSYNSPLHF.

The chain links TRBV25-1 to TRBJ2-7; TRBD1 agrees at 7 bases. V lost 1 base and J lost 2; bases outside the gene matches: 2. The CDR3 is 14 amino acids. Germline CDR1 reads MGHDK; CDR2 reads SYGVNS. The CDR3 spells CASSELDRTYEQYF. The CDR3 DNA follows: TGTGCCAGCAGTGAATTGGACAGGACCTACGAGCAGTACTTC.

This sequence joins TRBV20-1 and TRBJ2-2; possible D gene TRBD2, 5 bases. Between the trimmed V and J ends, which lost 3 bases and 5 bases, there was a span of 10 bases. Per germline, CDR1 DFQATT and CDR2 SNEGSKA (reference sequence). The CDR3 has 13 residues. The CDR3 loop is CSASGSGTGELFF. The CDR3 DNA reads TGCAGTGCTAGTGGGTCGGGAACCGGGGAGCTGTTTTTT.

V usage is TRBV10-3 and J usage is TRBJ2-7, with a possible D match to TRBD1 (6 bases). The V end lost 5 bases, the J end lost 6 bases, and 11 bases lay between the germline ends. CDR3 length: 12 amino acids. The V gene's germline CDR1 is ENHRY and CDR2 SYGVKD. Written as DNA, the CDR3 is TGTGCCATCAGTCACTCAGGGGCCGAGCAGTACTTC. This translates into CAISHSGAEQYF.